Included here is one T cell receptor beta chain sequence, with context. This specimen belongs to a study of blood T cell repertoires in COVID-19. The wider study: Acute and convalescent COVID-19 specimens originated in the United States, Italy and Spain. From T cells, B-cell-depleted T cells, or PBMCs came the material, which was cDNA or gDNA.

V was clipped by 0 bases and J by 1 base; unmatched bases: 1. The germline V gene encodes CDR1 MRHNA and CDR2 SNTAGT. The CDR3 runs 15 residues. In the authors' workflow: Reference gene primer amplification gave nucleated cell count estimates. TCRdb keeps only in-frame clones here, not all; method: immunoSEQ multiplex PCR. V, J and clone size reflect that table, while D and trimming were determined from the DNA. Here the sample spans fewer than 400,000 clones, 86% being singletons. The cohort comprised adults aged about 18 to 90 years residing in about 25 US areas. The rearrangement uses TRBV6-4 and TRBJ2-3; TRBD1 matches 7 bases. This sequence was found in a man younger than 40 who had recovered from COVID-19. The specimen sequenced was PBMCs or T cells enriched from blood (not recorded which). The CDR3 nucleotides read TGTGCCAGCAGTGACTCCCAGGGGGGCACAGATACGCAGTATTTT. Translating it yields CASSDSQGGTDTQYF.